This T cell receptor beta chain was captured in a study of early T cells in non-severe SARS-CoV-2 infection. TCRdb re-called the 5' RACE reads through MiXCR, storing one row per CDR3 protein. The profile shows tens of thousands of distinct CDR3 sequences, approximately 16% of them singletons. The CDR3 totals 15 residues. Trimming took 6 bases from V and 6 from J; bases not matched to a gene: 9. The sequencing here drew on whole blood, taken at baseline. This chain links TRBV12-3 or TRBV12-4 with TRBJ2-2, with 8 bases that match TRBD1. The receptor was isolated from an adult who was a healthcare worker with PCR-confirmed SARS-CoV-2 infection or an uninfected control (not recorded which). In DNA, the CDR3 is TGTGCCAGCAGGGGACAGGAACTTGAGGCCGGGGAGCTGTTTTTT. It specifies CASRGQELEAGELFF.